These 15 T cell receptor beta chains were all obtained from the same sample, sequenced in a study of early T cells in non-severe SARS-CoV-2 infection. TCRdb re-analysed the 5' RACE reads in MiXCR, keeping a single row per CDR3 protein. The table records about 40,000 distinct CDR3 sequences, roughly 5% of them present only once. The sequencing input was whole blood. The receptors stem from an adult who was a healthcare worker with PCR-confirmed SARS-CoV-2 infection or an uninfected control (not recorded which).

This chain joins TRBV5-1 and TRBJ2-6; 9 nucleotides match TRBD1. Looked up from germline, CDR1 is SGHRS and CDR2 is YFSETQ. The CDR3 runs 17 residues. Germline trimming cut 6 bases from V and 0 bases from J; bases unmatched to any gene: 7. Here the CDR3 reads CASTLVTGGSGANVLTF. The CDR3, as DNA: TGCGCCAGCACGCTCGTGACAGGGGGCTCTGGGGCCAACGTCCTGACTTTC.

This clonotype was recorded at least ten times. The chain is built from TRBV6-4 and TRBJ2-1; tentative D call: TRBD2 (5 bases). V was shortened by 9 bases and J by 8 bases, with 20 bases between the two germline ends. This CDR3 contains 14 residues. Germline assignment: CDR1 MRHNA and CDR2 SNTAGT. CDR3 coding DNA: TGTGCCAGGAAAAAGGACTGGGTGTATTATGAGCAGTTCTTC. Its protein is CARKKDWVYYEQFF.

This clonotype turned up a few times. J is TRBJ2-7 and V is TRBV20-1, with D maybe TRBD1 (6 bases). CDR1 and CDR2 from the germline V gene are DFQATT and SNEGSKA (reference sequence). Between the trimmed V and J ends, which lost 3 bases and 6 bases, there was a span of 9 bases. The CDR3 is 11 amino acids. The CDR3 reads CSASRGGEQYF. In DNA, the CDR3 is TGCAGTGCTAGTAGAGGGGGCGAGCAGTACTTC.

This clonotype occurred many times. The chain links TRBV6-5 to TRBJ1-5, with TRBD1 matching 8 bases. Germline V gene data show CDR1 as MNHEY and CDR2 as SVGAGI. The CDR3 sequence is 15 residues long. V shed 6 bases, J shed 4 bases, and the junction held 8 bases outside the gene matches. The CDR3 reads CASSPDRGSNQPQHF. CDR3 nucleotides: TGTGCCAGCAGCCCTGACAGGGGTAGTAATCAGCCCCAGCATTTT.

In its sample, this clonotype was seen many times. The chain has TRBV27 and TRBJ2-5; D is possibly TRBD2 (5 bases). Germline values: CDR1 MNHEY, CDR2 SMNVEV (reference sequence). Trimming left V 2 bases short and J 2 bases short, with 9 bases between. The length of the CDR3 is 14 residues. The CDR3 DNA reads as TGTGCCAGCAGTTTAGGTCCGGGACAAGAGACCCAGTACTTC. Its translation is CASSLGPGQETQYF.

This clonotype is medium-sized. This chain uses TRBV7-9 with TRBJ1-3, with D perhaps TRBD1 (5 bases). Trimming pared 1 base from V and 5 bases from J, leaving 12 bases between. CDR1 and CDR2 (germline): SEHNR, FQNEAQ (reference sequence). The CDR3 is made up of 15 amino acids. The CDR3 DNA is TGTGCCAGCAGCTTAGGCGCGGGGGATCGAAACACCATATATTTT. Its protein product is CASSLGAGDRNTIYF.

This clonotype was seen at least ten times. DNA for the CDR3: TGTGCCAGCAGCGTACGTAGCAGCATCACAGATACGCAGTATTTT. Translating it yields CASSVRSSITDTQYF. The chain joins TRBV7-8 to TRBJ2-3, with D hard to call. V lost 5 bases and J lost 2, with 14 bases in between. The CDR3 sequence is 15 residues long. Germline values: CDR1 SGHVS, CDR2 FQNEAQ.

This clonotype was detected many times. The J gene is TRBJ1-5, the V gene TRBV19, with a possible D match to TRBD1 (5 bases). Germline V gene lookup returns CDR1 LNHDA and CDR2 SQIVND (reference sequence). The V end was cut by 3 bases, the J end by 4 bases, with 10 bases between. CDR3 length: 14 amino acids. Here the CDR3 DNA reads TGTGCCAGTAGTATGACGACAGAGAATCAGCCCCAGCATTTT. Amino acid sequence: CASSMTTENQPQHF.

This clonotype came up many times. V usage is TRBV28 and J usage is TRBJ2-2; 9 nucleotides agree with TRBD2. The germline gives CDR1 MDHEN, CDR2 SYDVKM. CDR3 size: 19 residues. V was clipped by 5 bases and J by 1 base; unmatched bases: 14. CDR3 nucleotide sequence: TGTGCCAGCAGTCAAGGAGGACTAGCGAGATTCTTGAACACCGGGGAGCTGTTTTTT. Residues: CASSQGGLARFLNTGELFF.

This clonotype was seen repeatedly, ten times or more. V usage is TRBV20-1 and J usage is TRBJ2-3, with 8 bases matching TRBD1. V lost 5 bases, J lost 1 base, and 5 bases stayed unmatched. CDR3 length: 14 amino acids. Germline V gene lookup returns CDR1 DFQATT and CDR2 SNEGSKA (reference sequence). The CDR3 DNA sequence: TGCAGTGCTGGGACAGGATCTGGCACAGATACGCAGTATTTT. Translated: CSAGTGSGTDTQYF.

The genes are TRBV7-2 and TRBJ2-1, with 11 bases identical to TRBD2. CDR3 length: 16 amino acids. Germline V gene data show CDR1 as SGHTA and CDR2 as FQGNSA. V dropped 5 bases and J dropped 5; count of bases not matched to a gene: 8. CDR3 in amino acids: CASSPTSGSGNNEQFF. The CDR3 DNA reads as TGTGCCAGCAGCCCCACTAGCGGGAGTGGCAACAATGAGCAGTTCTTC. Together with reference TRBV7-2 and TRBJ2-1, the CDR3 gives the full variable domain: GAGVSQSPSNKVTEKGKDVELRCDPISGHTALYWYRQSLGQGLEFLIYFQGNSAPDKSGLPSDRFSAERTGGSVSTLTIQRTQQEDSAVYLCASSPTSGSGNNEQFFGPGTRLTVL.

Ten or more counts support this clonotype. The chain links TRBV21-1 to TRBJ1-4. TRBV21-1 is marked as a pseudogene. This CDR3 region has 14 residues. CDR3 region: CASSKGWSGEKLFF. CDR3 coding DNA: TGTGCCAGCAGCAAAGGGTGGTCAGGTGAAAAACTGTTTTTT.

V usage is TRBV25-1 and J usage is TRBJ2-3, with D possibly called TRBD1 or TRBD2 (7 bases each). The CDR3 totals 15 residues. Germline V gives CDR1 MGHDK, CDR2 SYGVNS. V lost 4 bases and J 3 bases, leaving 14 bases between the germline ends. CDR3 nucleotide sequence: TGTGCCAGCAGTGTGGGAGGGGGCGAAACAGATACGCAGTATTTT. Protein: CASSVGGGETDTQYF. The full variable domain, rest sourced from reference TRBV25-1 and TRBJ2-3, is EADIYQTPRYLVIGTGKKITLECSQTMGHDKMYWYQQDPGMELHLIHYSYGVNSTEKGDLSSESTVSRIRTEHFPLTLESARPSHTSQYLCASSVGGGETDTQYFGPGTRLTVL.

The table lists this clonotype with a few counts. The rearrangement links TRBV7-8 to TRBJ2-2; D is undetermined. The CDR3 totals 16 residues. Germline CDR1 and CDR2: SGHVS and FQNEAQ. Trimming cost V 1 base and J 2 bases, with 11 bases left between them. The CDR3 DNA reads TGTGCCAGCAGCTTAGGCCAGGTGACAAACACCGGGGAGCTGTTTTTT. As protein: CASSLGQVTNTGELFF.

In its sample, this clonotype was seen a few times. The CDR3, as DNA: TGTGCCTCATCACTTCGGGGCATGAACACTGAAGCTTTCTTT. Translating gives CASSLRGMNTEAFF. This chain links TRBV10-3 with TRBJ1-1, with TRBD1 as a possible D gene (5 bases). The CDR3 is made up of 14 amino acids. V lost 11 bases and J 0 bases, leaving 16 bases between the germline ends. Germline V gene data show CDR1 as ENHRY and CDR2 as SYGVKD.